These T cell receptor beta chains were read from a single sample in a study of blood T cell repertoires in COVID-19. Method: immunoSEQ multiplex PCR; TCRdb's copy keeps in-frame clones and lacks some. The sample carries 120,000 to 150,000 clones, around 80% recorded once. The sequenced material came from peripheral blood. These receptors all stem from a human donor in a cohort sampled during active COVID-19. Both conserved end residues are part of each CDR3. A D gene is named only where the DNA matches it firmly. Size is omitted from some rows. Given values are once, few, many or a class for expanded clones.

>TRBJ1-5|TRBV6-6|NA|14|NA
CASSYSDNNQPQHF
TGTGCCAGCAGTTACAGTGACAACAATCAGCCCCAGCATTTT
>TRBJ1-5|TRBV12-3/TRBV12-4|NA|13|NA
CASSPNSGQPQHF
TGTGCCAGCAGTCCAAACTCGGGTCAGCCCCAGCATTTT
>TRBJ1-5|TRBV30|NA|13|NA
CAWSETGTQPQHF
TGTGCCTGGAGTGAAACAGGGACCCAGCCCCAGCATTTT
>TRBJ2-7|TRBV6-5|once|13|NA
CASSPPGMSEQYF
TGTGCCAGCAGCCCCCCGGGGATGTCCGAGCAGTACTTC
>TRBJ1-2|TRBV7-2|NA|15|NA
CASSTRPPGFEGYTF
TGTGCCAGCAGCACCCGTCCCCCCGGGTTTGAGGGCTACACCTTC
>TRBJ2-7|TRBV7-2|NA|14|TRBD2
CASSSSGGSYEQYF
TGTGCCAGCAGCTCTAGCGGGGGGTCCTACGAGCAGTACTTC
>TRBJ1-4|TRBV19|NA|19|TRBD1
CASEKRPGTVVTGNEKLFF
TGTGCCAGTGAGAAACGGCCCGGGACAGTCGTGACGGGAAATGAAAAACTGTTTTTT
>TRBJ1-2|TRBV6-2/TRBV6-3|NA|15|NA
CASSYSPRVDYGYTF
TGTGCCAGCAGTTACTCCCCCAGGGTCGACTATGGCTACACCTTC
>TRBJ2-7|TRBV6-5|NA|15|NA
CASRRETGLDYEQYF
TGTGCCAGCCGGCGAGAGACAGGCCTCGACTACGAGCAGTACTTC
>TRBJ1-5|TRBV4-1|NA|15|TRBD1
CASSQAGTDSEPQHF
TGCGCCAGCAGCCAAGCAGGGACAGACTCCGAACCCCAGCATTTT
>TRBJ2-7|TRBV5-8|NA|12|NA
CASSLSHYEQYF
TGTGCCAGCAGCTTGTCCCACTACGAGCAGTACTTC
>TRBJ2-7|TRBV5-1|NA|13|NA
CASSFGGPGEQYF
TGCGCCAGCAGCTTCGGTGGGCCGGGGGAGCAGTACTTC
>TRBJ1-6|TRBV6-2/TRBV6-3|NA|15|TRBD1
CASSYVQGGSSPLHF
TGTGCCAGCAGTTACGTACAGGGGGGGAGTTCACCCCTCCACTTT
>TRBJ1-1|TRBV7-2|NA|17|TRBD1
CASSSDGTGVRNTEAFF
TGTGCCAGCAGCTCAGACGGGACAGGGGTTAGGAACACTGAAGCTTTCTTT
>TRBJ1-1|TRBV4-3|NA|13|TRBD1
CASSLGQGTEAFF
TGCGCCAGCAGCCTGGGACAGGGCACTGAAGCTTTCTTT
>TRBJ1-1|TRBV27|NA|15|NA
CASSKTRGALGEAFF
TGTGCCAGCAGTAAAACACGGGGGGCTCTAGGTGAAGCTTTCTTT
>TRBJ1-5|TRBV30|NA|14|NA
CAWTTGLGNQPQHF
TGTGCCTGGACAACAGGGTTAGGCAATCAGCCCCAGCATTTT
>TRBJ1-5|TRBV4-3|NA|14|NA
CASSQERGYQPQHF
TGCGCCAGCAGCCAAGAGAGGGGGTATCAGCCCCAGCATTTT
>TRBJ2-5|TRBV2|NA|16|TRBD2
CATTPGGGPYQETQYF
TGTGCCACCACCCCCGGGGGGGGACCGTACCAAGAGACCCAGTACTTC
>TRBJ1-6|TRBV7-2|NA|14|NA
CASSETPGNSPLHF
TGTGCCAGCAGTGAAACCCCCGGGAATTCACCCCTCCACTTT
>TRBJ1-1|TRBV30|NA|14|NA
CAWSGGQSFTEAFF
TGTGCCTGGAGTGGCGGGCAATCGTTCACTGAAGCTTTCTTT
>TRBJ1-5|TRBV6-5|NA|15|TRBD1
CASSYRQGWDQPQHF
TGTGCCAGCAGTTACAGACAGGGCTGGGATCAGCCCCAGCATTTT
>TRBJ1-5|TRBV19|NA|16|TRBD1
CASSTPGTGVNQPQHF
TGTGCCAGTAGTACCCCCGGGACAGGGGTTAATCAGCCCCAGCATTTT